What follows are 16 T cell receptor beta chains derived from one specimen sequenced in a study of blood T cell repertoires in COVID-19 (dated by TCRdb to 2019 to 2021). Preparation of the library involved the immunoSEQ multiplex PCR assay. TCRdb's version of the immuneACCESS table is confined to in-frame rearrangements and falls short of the full clone set. An unresolved V gene accounts for under half of the shortfall where checked; the remainder is of unknown origin. The sample table records some 120,000 clones; approximately 82% of these occur just once. The ten largest clones capture approximately 7.6% of the sample. The source material was peripheral blood. Receptor source: a man between 65 and 85 years old with active or convalescent COVID-19.

This clone occurred a few times. The CDR3, as DNA: TGTGCCAGCAGCCCGGGACAGGGGGCGCAAGGTGAAAAACTGTTTTTT. Its protein is CASSPGQGAQGEKLFF. This chain links TRBV7-9 with TRBJ1-4; TRBD1 matches at 12 bases. This CDR3 spans 16 amino acids. The V gene end was trimmed by 5 bases and the J gene end by 7 bases; junction bases not matched to a gene: 8. The germline CDR1 and CDR2 sequences are SEHNR and FQNEAQ (reference sequence).

A single count supports this clone. The V call is TRBV27, the J call TRBJ2-1, with a possible D match to TRBD2 (5 bases). The CDR3 runs 13 residues. The ends were cut back, 5 bases at V and 6 bases at J, with 11 bases in the middle. Germline V gives CDR1 MNHEY, CDR2 SMNVEV (reference sequence). CDR3 sequence: CASSTVGVNEQFF. In nucleotides, the CDR3 is TGTGCCAGCAGTACCGTCGGGGTCAATGAGCAGTTCTTC.

This chain connects TRBV4-2 to TRBJ2-7; tentatively, D is TRBD1 (6 bases). The CDR3 contains 14 residues. The V end lost 4 bases, the J end lost 4 bases, and 14 bases lay between the germline ends. Germline V gives CDR1 LGHNA, CDR2 YNFKEQ. CDR3 bases: TGTGCCAGCAGCCTGACCGGGACAAGTTACGAGCAGTACTTC. It is translated as CASSLTGTSYEQYF.

The rearrangement joins TRBV6-5 to TRBJ1-2; D is perhaps TRBD1 (6 bases). V was cut by 6 bases and J by 4 bases, with 18 bases left in between. CDR1 MNHEY and CDR2 SVGAGI come from the germline V gene. The CDR3 runs to 15 residues. Here the CDR3 reads CASSRQGSPVYGYTF. CDR3 nucleotides: TGTGCCAGCAGCCGCCAGGGGAGCCCGGTCTATGGCTACACCTTC.

Here the CDR3 reads CAWSPALDRKAFF. DNA of the CDR3: TGTGCCTGGAGTCCTGCTCTAGACAGAAAAGCTTTCTTT. The chain combines TRBV30 with TRBJ1-1, with D maybe TRBD1 (5 bases). CDR3 length: 13 residues. Trimming removed 2 bases at V and 9 bases at J, with 16 bases between. CDR1 is GTSNPN and CDR2 is SVGIG in the germline V gene (reference sequence).

The chain couples TRBV4-1 to TRBJ1-3; 8 bases fit TRBD1. With V trimmed by 1 base and J by 0 bases, 14 bases remained unmatched. The germline CDR1 and CDR2 sequences are MGHRA and YSYEKL. The CDR3 consists of 20 residues. The chain's CDR3 is CASSQVAIGTGGYSGNTIYF. The CDR3 DNA sequence: TGCGCCAGCAGCCAAGTCGCTATCGGTACAGGGGGTTACTCTGGAAACACCATATATTTT.

V and J are TRBV5-1 and TRBJ2-5, with 10 bases lining up with TRBD2. Germline V gene sequence: CDR1 SGHRS, CDR2 YFSETQ. The CDR3 runs 17 residues. Trimming cost V 0 bases and J 5 bases; bases outside gene matches: 10. The CDR3 coding sequence is TGCGCCAGCAGCTTGGGAGCTAGCGGGGGCTTTGGGGAGACCCAGTACTTC. This translates into CASSLGASGGFGETQYF.

This CDR3 reads CAISPTLRTSGSTDTQYF. CDR3 nucleotide sequence: TGTGCCATCAGCCCCACCCTCAGGACTAGCGGCAGCACAGATACGCAGTATTTT. The gene calls are TRBV10-3 and TRBJ2-3, with 10 bases identical to TRBD2. This CDR3 has 18 amino acids. The V gene's germline CDR1 is ENHRY and CDR2 SYGVKD. The trim removed 6 bases at V and 0 bases at J, leaving 12 bases unmatched.

The chain is built from TRBV11-3 and TRBJ2-1, with TRBD1 identical over 8 bases. CDR3 length: 17 amino acids. The germline gives CDR1 SGHNT, CDR2 YENEEA. V lost 1 base to trimming and J lost 6 bases; unmatched junction nucleotides: 11. The CDR3 sequence is CASSLVGPGQGANEQFF. The CDR3 bases are TGTGCCAGCAGCTTAGTTGGCCCTGGCCAGGGGGCCAATGAGCAGTTCTTC.

V and J are TRBV20-1 and TRBJ1-2; 7 bases are shared with TRBD1. The CDR3 sequence is 17 residues long. The germline gives CDR1 DFQATT, CDR2 SNEGSKA (reference sequence). After removal of 3 bases from V and 1 base from J, the junction contained 14 bases not matched to a gene. CDR3 amino acids: CSASRWDSRLVNYGYTF. DNA of the CDR3: TGCAGTGCTAGTAGATGGGACAGTCGTCTAGTTAACTATGGCTACACCTTC.

The J gene is TRBJ1-2, the V gene TRBV6-5, with 7 positions matching TRBD1. The germline gives CDR1 MNHEY, CDR2 SVGAGI. This CDR3 spans 15 amino acids. Trimming took 2 bases from V and 3 from J; bases not matched to a gene: 6. Written as DNA, the CDR3 is TGTGCCAGCAGTTACAGAATCGACAGGGACTATGGCTACACCTTC. Protein sequence: CASSYRIDRDYGYTF.

CDR3 region: CASSVSGLAGGQETQYF. CDR3 coding DNA: TGTGCCAGCAGCGTCTCGGGACTAGCGGGGGGGCAGGAGACCCAGTACTTC. The chain couples TRBV9 to TRBJ2-5; 16 bases fit TRBD2. The CDR3 runs to 17 residues. V lost 2 bases to trimming and J lost 5 bases; unmatched junction nucleotides: 6. Germline lookup yields CDR1 SGDLS and CDR2 YYNGEE.

This chain uses TRBV30 with TRBJ2-6; TRBD1 is a possible D gene (6 bases). Trimming shortened V by 0 bases and J by 4 bases, and 13 bases separated the two germline ends. The germline CDR1 and CDR2 sequences are GTSNPN and SVGIG (reference sequence). The CDR3 consists of 16 residues. CDR3 loop: CAWSVVGALGANVLTF. The CDR3 DNA follows: TGTGCCTGGAGTGTAGTGGGGGCGTTGGGGGCCAACGTCCTGACTTTC.

CDR3 DNA sequence: TGTGCCGGCGGATACTCTGGAAACACCATATATTTT. Its translation is CAGGYSGNTIYF. The chain combines TRBV6-5 with TRBJ1-3, with D unresolved. This CDR3 contains 12 residues. Germline V gene data show CDR1 as MNHEY and CDR2 as SVGAGI. The V end was cut by 11 bases, the J end by 0 bases, with 8 bases between.

The chain combines TRBV5-5 with TRBJ2-3, with D possibly TRBD2 on 5 matching bases. The CDR3 runs to 15 residues. V was pared by 4 bases and J by 2 bases, with 14 bases between. The germline gives CDR1 SGHKS, CDR2 YYEKEE (reference sequence). CDR3 sequence reads: CASSPPQRITDTQYF. The DNA for the CDR3 is TGTGCCAGCAGCCCCCCCCAGCGGATCACAGATACGCAGTATTTT.

This clone appeared a few times. The chain has TRBV2 and TRBJ1-3, with D unresolved. The CDR3 sequence is 16 residues long. With 1 base removed from V and 0 bases from J, the gap between germline ends came to 10 bases. Germline V gene data show CDR1 as SNHLY and CDR2 as FYNNEI. This CDR3 reads CASSEEADFSGNTIYF. DNA of the CDR3: TGTGCCAGCAGTGAAGAGGCAGACTTCTCTGGAAACACCATATATTTT.